This record concerns one T cell receptor (beta chain) sequence. Its antigen is undetermined. These data belong to a study of T cell repertoires in cytomegalovirus infection. Across the study: Matching HLA type and CMV infection were both indicated by public TCR beta signatures.

TCRdb itself ran the reads through MiXCR, one entry per CDR3 protein. The data show a few hundred thousand distinct CDR3 sequences, with about an eighth seen just once and roughly 8.7% held by the top ten. CDR3 length: 11 amino acids. Germline loops: CDR1 MDHEN, CDR2 SYDVKM. Germline trimming cut 6 bases from V and 9 bases from J; bases unmatched to any gene: 4. General observations from the study: Identification of carriers of CMV plus the relevant HLA was performed using cumulative public TCR beta family frequency. The response measured ex vivo was dominated by TCR beta clonotypes (HLA-C-restricted and CMV-specific).

The sequence derives from a human donor in good health (CMV status not recorded). Some clones in this sample may be carry-over from other donors' samples. Sequenced: PBMCs. This chain links TRBV28 with TRBJ2-5; 7 bases map to TRBD1. CDR3 nucleotide sequence: TGTGCCAGCAGCGGACAGGCGGCCCAGTACTTC. Amino acids: CASSGQAAQYF.